These 18 T cell receptor beta chains share one sample of origin, sequenced in a study of response to subunit inactivated influenza vaccine. Via MiXCR, TCRdb re-called the RT-PCR reads, giving one row per CDR3 protein. The table lists approximately 290,000 distinct CDR3 sequences, about 20% of them singletons. This specimen consisted of PBMCs from blood, obtained approximately 22 months after vaccination. All receptors come from a man aged 45 to 75 who received an inactivated influenza vaccine.

This clonotype has a handful of counts. The gene calls are TRBV7-9 and TRBJ1-2, with 8 bases aligning to TRBD1. The J segment lost 3 bases and the V segment lost 3 bases, leaving 6 bases of the junction unmatched. CDR1 is SEHNR and CDR2 is FQNEAQ in the germline V gene (reference sequence). CDR3 length: 15 amino acids. The CDR3 loop reads CASSLLQGGDYGYTF. In DNA form, the CDR3 reads TGTGCCAGCAGCTTGTTACAGGGGGGGGACTATGGCTACACCTTC.

J is TRBJ1-2 and V is TRBV7-2; a weak D match, TRBD1 (5 bases). The germline V and J ends were trimmed by 5 bases and 7 bases, with 11 bases remaining between them. CDR1 is SGHTA and CDR2 is FQGNSA in the germline V gene. The length of the CDR3 is 12 residues. The CDR3 region has the DNA TGTGCCAGCAGCGTACGACAGACTGGCTACACCTTC. Its translation is CASSVRQTGYTF.

A few counts support this clonotype. The chain combines TRBV5-1 with TRBJ2-7; a weak D match, TRBD2 (6 bases). V shed 5 bases and J shed 3 bases, with 18 bases lying between them. The germline CDR1 and CDR2 sequences are SGHRS and YFSETQ. The CDR3 loop spans 15 amino acids. The CDR3 DNA is TGCGCCAGCAGGATGGAGGGCTACGGAGTCTACGAGCAGTACTTC. This codes for CASRMEGYGVYEQYF. Combining the CDR3 with reference TRBV5-1 and TRBJ2-7 gives the whole variable domain KAGVTQTPRYLIKTRGQQVTLSCSPISGHRSVSWYQQTPGQGLQFLFEYFSETQRNKGNFPGRFSGRQFSNSRSEMNVSTLELGDSALYLCASRMEGYGVYEQYFGPGTRLTVT.

This clonotype came up a few times. The chain recombines TRBV4-3 with TRBJ1-5; D not resolved. Germline CDR1 and CDR2: LGHNA and YSLEER. The CDR3 sequence is 13 residues long. V was trimmed by 7 bases and J by 8 bases, leaving 15 bases between them. The CDR3 nucleotides read TGCGCCAGCACCCAGAAAGGTCGCAAGCCCCAGCATTTT. This sequence encodes CASTQKGRKPQHF.

V usage is TRBV7-9 and J usage is TRBJ1-2; D possibly corresponds to TRBD1 (5 bases). Germline lookup yields CDR1 SEHNR and CDR2 FQNEAQ (reference sequence). The CDR3 covers 12 residues. Trimming took off 5 bases at V and 8 bases at J, with 12 bases between the two ends. CDR3 in amino acids: CASSGTAWGYTF. In DNA, the CDR3 is TGTGCCAGCAGCGGGACTGCTTGGGGCTACACCTTC.

The chain has TRBV4-3 and TRBJ2-4, with a possible D match to TRBD1 (5 bases). Germline CDR1 and CDR2: LGHNA and YSLEER. The germline V and J ends were trimmed by 0 bases and 7 bases, with 7 bases remaining between them. This CDR3 has 13 residues. Here the CDR3 DNA reads TGCGCCAGCAGCCAAGACAGGGCGAACATTCAGTACTTC. Translation gives CASSQDRANIQYF.

The chain links TRBV2 to TRBJ2-7, with D tentatively TRBD2 (6 bases). Germline values: CDR1 SNHLY, CDR2 FYNNEI. Trimming cost V 6 bases and J 2 bases, with 11 bases left between them. The CDR3 sequence is 13 residues long. CDR3 loop: CASRLSGAYEQYF. The CDR3 bases are TGTGCCAGCAGGCTCTCGGGGGCCTACGAGCAGTACTTC. The full variable domain, with the rest looked up from reference TRBV2 and TRBJ2-7, is EPEVTQTPSHQVTQMGQEVILRCVPISNHLYFYWYRQILGQKVEFLVSFYNNEISEKSEIFDDQFSVERPDGSNFTLKIRSTKLEDSAMYFCASRLSGAYEQYFGPGTRLTVT.

This sequence joins TRBV20-1 and TRBJ2-5; D is unresolved. V was trimmed by 2 bases and J by 1 base, leaving 8 bases between them. CDR1 is DFQATT, CDR2 SNEGSKA, per germline (reference sequence). This CDR3 has 13 amino acids. The CDR3 here is CSARSPSQETQYF. The CDR3 coding sequence is TGCAGTGCTAGATCCCCTAGCCAAGAGACCCAGTACTTC.

The V and J genes are TRBV28 and TRBJ1-4; 7 bases fit TRBD1. V was clipped by 4 bases and J by 0 bases; unmatched bases: 8. Germline V lookup: CDR1 MDHEN, CDR2 SYDVKM. CDR3 length: 17 amino acids. The CDR3 protein is CASSSGGAIATNEKLFF. CDR3 DNA: TGTGCCAGCAGTTCAGGGGGGGCTATTGCAACTAATGAAAAACTGTTTTTT.

The V call is TRBV3-1, the J call TRBJ2-7, with 11 nucleotides matching TRBD2. Germline lookup yields CDR1 LGHDT and CDR2 YNNKEL (reference sequence). The CDR3 is made up of 15 amino acids. Germline trimming cut 3 bases from V and 2 bases from J; bases unmatched to any gene: 3. The CDR3 nucleotides read TGTGCCAGCAGCCAGGGACTAGCGGCCACCTACGAGCAGTACTTC. Amino acid sequence: CASSQGLAATYEQYF.

The table lists this clonotype with a few counts. The rearrangement uses TRBV3-1 and TRBJ2-4; D is ambiguous. The germline V gene encodes CDR1 LGHDT and CDR2 YNNKEL (reference sequence). This CDR3 contains 11 residues. V was cut by 5 bases and J by 8 bases, with 7 bases left in between. The CDR3 nucleotides read TGTGCCAGCAGCTCCAATGACATTCAGTACTTC. Translated, it gives CASSSNDIQYF.

The chain links TRBV5-5 to TRBJ2-4; D is unresolved. The germline V gene encodes CDR1 SGHKS and CDR2 YYEKEE (reference sequence). V dropped 7 bases and J dropped 0 bases, with 11 bases sitting between them. The length of the CDR3 is 14 residues. This chain's CDR3 is CASSALLAKNIQYF. The CDR3 DNA reads as TGTGCCAGCTCGGCGTTACTAGCCAAAAACATTCAGTACTTC.

The chain has TRBV6-5 and TRBJ2-3; 9 nucleotides align to TRBD2. Trimming took 1 base from V and 4 from J; bases not matched to a gene: 9. This CDR3 region has 17 residues. The germline gives CDR1 MNHEY, CDR2 SVGAGI. The CDR3 sequence is CASSYFAGGRPADTQYF. The CDR3 nucleotides are TGTGCCAGCAGTTACTTTGCGGGGGGGCGTCCCGCAGATACGCAGTATTTT.

This sequence joins TRBV5-1 and TRBJ2-1, with D tentatively TRBD2 (5 bases). V lost 4 bases and J 3 bases, leaving 11 bases between the germline ends. Germline loops: CDR1 SGHRS, CDR2 YFSETQ. This CDR3 region has 14 residues. CDR3 protein: CASSPSTIYNEQFF. In DNA, the CDR3 is TGCGCCAGCAGCCCCTCGACTATCTACAATGAGCAGTTCTTC.

This rearrangement joins TRBV4-3 to TRBJ1-1, with D uncertain. The V gene lost 0 bases and the J gene lost 1 base, with 9 bases spanning the gap. CDR3 length: 15 residues. Germline lookup yields CDR1 LGHNA and CDR2 YSLEER. In nucleotides, the CDR3 is TGCGCCAGCAGCCAAGACATCTACAAGAACACTGAAGCTTTCTTT. This codes for CASSQDIYKNTEAFF.

The chain joins TRBV10-3 to TRBJ2-3, with 7 bases matching TRBD2. J gave up 2 bases and V 1 base, and 3 bases lay outside the gene matches. CDR3 size: 15 residues. From germline, CDR1 is ENHRY and CDR2 SYGVKD. The CDR3: CAISEWGGATDTQYF. CDR3 sequence (DNA): TGTGCCATCAGTGAGTGGGGGGGTGCCACAGATACGCAGTATTTT.

This clonotype was counted at least ten times. The genes are TRBV12-3 or TRBV12-4 and TRBJ1-5; unclear D gene. Trimming took off 3 bases at V and 0 bases at J, with 12 bases between the two ends. This CDR3 region has 16 residues. In DNA form, the CDR3 reads TGTGCCAGCAGTTTGGGCCGCTACAATAGCAATCAGCCCCAGCATTTT. Residues: CASSLGRYNSNQPQHF.

The J gene is TRBJ1-3, the V gene TRBV3-1, with TRBD1 matching 8 bases. V was clipped by 4 bases and J by 4 bases; unmatched bases: 9. CDR3 size: 16 residues. Germline V CDR1 and CDR2: LGHDT, YNNKEL (reference sequence). This CDR3 reads CASSRTGSSRGNTIYF. CDR3 sequence (DNA): TGTGCCAGCAGCCGGACAGGGTCCTCACGAGGAAACACCATATATTTT.